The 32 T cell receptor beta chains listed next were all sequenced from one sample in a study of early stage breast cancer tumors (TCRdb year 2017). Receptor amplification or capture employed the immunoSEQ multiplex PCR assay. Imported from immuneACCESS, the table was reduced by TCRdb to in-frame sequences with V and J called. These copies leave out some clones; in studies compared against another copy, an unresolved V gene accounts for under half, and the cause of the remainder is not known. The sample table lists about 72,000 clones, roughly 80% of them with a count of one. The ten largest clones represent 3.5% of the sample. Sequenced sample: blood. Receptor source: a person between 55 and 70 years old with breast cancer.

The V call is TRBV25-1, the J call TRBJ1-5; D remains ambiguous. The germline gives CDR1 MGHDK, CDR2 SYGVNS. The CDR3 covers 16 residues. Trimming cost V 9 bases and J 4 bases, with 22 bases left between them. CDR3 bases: TGTGCCAGTCCTCCGGTGAGCGCTACGGGGAATCAGCCCCAGCATTTT. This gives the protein CASPPVSATGNQPQHF.

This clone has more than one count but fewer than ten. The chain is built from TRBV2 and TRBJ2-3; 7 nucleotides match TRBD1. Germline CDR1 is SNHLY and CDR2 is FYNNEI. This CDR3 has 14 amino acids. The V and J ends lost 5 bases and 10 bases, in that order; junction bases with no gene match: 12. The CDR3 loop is CASSPRTGEGAQYF. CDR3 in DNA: TGTGCCAGCAGTCCTCGGACAGGCGAAGGTGCGCAGTATTTT.

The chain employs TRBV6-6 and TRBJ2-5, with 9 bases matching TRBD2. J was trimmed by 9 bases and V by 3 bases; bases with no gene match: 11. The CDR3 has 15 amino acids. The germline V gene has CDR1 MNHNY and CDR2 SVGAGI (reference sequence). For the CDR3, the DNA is TGTGCCAGCAGTTATAACGGACTAGCGACGCGCGCCCAGTACTTC. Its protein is CASSYNGLATRAQYF.

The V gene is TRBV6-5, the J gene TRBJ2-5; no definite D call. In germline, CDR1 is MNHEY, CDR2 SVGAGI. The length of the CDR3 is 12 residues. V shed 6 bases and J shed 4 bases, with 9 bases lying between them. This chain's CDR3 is CASSHSRETQYF. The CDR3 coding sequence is TGTGCCAGCAGCCACTCGCGAGAGACCCAGTACTTC.

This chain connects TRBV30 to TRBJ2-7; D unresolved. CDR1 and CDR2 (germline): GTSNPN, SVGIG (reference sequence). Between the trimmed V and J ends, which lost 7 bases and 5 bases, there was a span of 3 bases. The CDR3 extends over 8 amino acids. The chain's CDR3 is CALNEQYF. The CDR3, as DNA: TGTGCCTTGAACGAGCAGTACTTC.

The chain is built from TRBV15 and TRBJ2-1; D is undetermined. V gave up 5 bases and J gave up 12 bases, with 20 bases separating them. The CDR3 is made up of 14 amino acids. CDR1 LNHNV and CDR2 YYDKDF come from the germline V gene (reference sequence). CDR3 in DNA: TGTGCCACCAGCTTACCCCGGGTCCTCGGCAGGCAGTTCTTC. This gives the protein CATSLPRVLGRQFF.

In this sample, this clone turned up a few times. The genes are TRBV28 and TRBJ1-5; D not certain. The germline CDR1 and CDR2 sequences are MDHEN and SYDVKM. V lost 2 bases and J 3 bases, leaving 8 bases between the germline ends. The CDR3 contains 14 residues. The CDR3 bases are TGTGCCAGCAGTTTAGTGGACTTCAATCAGCCCCAGCATTTT. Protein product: CASSLVDFNQPQHF. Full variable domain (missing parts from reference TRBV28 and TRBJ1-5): DVKVTQSSRYLVKRTGEKVFLECVQDMDHENMFWYRQDPGLGLRLIYFSYDVKMKEKGDIPEGYSVSREKKERFSLILESASTNQTSMYLCASSLVDFNQPQHFGDGTRLSIL.

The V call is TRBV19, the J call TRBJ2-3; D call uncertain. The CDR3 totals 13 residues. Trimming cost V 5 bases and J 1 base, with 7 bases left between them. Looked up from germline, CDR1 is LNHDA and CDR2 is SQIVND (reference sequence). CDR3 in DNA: TGTGCCAGTAGTTTAAGCCGCACAGATACGCAGTATTTT. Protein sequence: CASSLSRTDTQYF.

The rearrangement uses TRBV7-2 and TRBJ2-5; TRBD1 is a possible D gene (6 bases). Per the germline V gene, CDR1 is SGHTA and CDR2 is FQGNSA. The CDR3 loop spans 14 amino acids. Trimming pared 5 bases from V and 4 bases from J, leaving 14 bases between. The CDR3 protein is CASSDVWGRETQYF. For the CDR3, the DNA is TGTGCCAGCAGCGACGTGTGGGGGCGAGAGACCCAGTACTTC.

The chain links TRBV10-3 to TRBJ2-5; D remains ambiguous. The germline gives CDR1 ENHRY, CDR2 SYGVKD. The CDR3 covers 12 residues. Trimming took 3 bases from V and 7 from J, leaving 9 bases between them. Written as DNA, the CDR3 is TGTGCCATCAGTGATAACTGGGGGACCCAGTACTTC. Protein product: CAISDNWGTQYF.

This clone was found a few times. CDR3 DNA: TGTGCCAGCAGTGAAGTGAGGGGTGTAGGCTCCGAGCAGTACTTC. Its translation is CASSEVRGVGSEQYF. The chain is built from TRBV2 and TRBJ2-7; either TRBD1 or TRBD2 may fit D (5 bases each). Trimming shortened V by 1 base and J by 6 bases, and 16 bases separated the two germline ends. This CDR3 region has 15 residues. Germline loops: CDR1 SNHLY, CDR2 FYNNEI.

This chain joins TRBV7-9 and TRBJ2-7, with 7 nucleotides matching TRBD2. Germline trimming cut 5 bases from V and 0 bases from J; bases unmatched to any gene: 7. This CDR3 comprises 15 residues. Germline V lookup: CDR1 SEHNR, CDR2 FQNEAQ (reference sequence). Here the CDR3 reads CASSTHRDYSYEQYF. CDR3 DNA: TGTGCCAGCAGCACGCACCGGGACTACTCCTACGAGCAGTACTTC.

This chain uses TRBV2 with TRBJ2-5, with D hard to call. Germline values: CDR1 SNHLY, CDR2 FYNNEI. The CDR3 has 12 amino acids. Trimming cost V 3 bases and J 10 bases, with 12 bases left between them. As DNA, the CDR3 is TGTGCCAGCAGTGACGATAACGCCATCCAGTACTTC. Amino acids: CASSDDNAIQYF.

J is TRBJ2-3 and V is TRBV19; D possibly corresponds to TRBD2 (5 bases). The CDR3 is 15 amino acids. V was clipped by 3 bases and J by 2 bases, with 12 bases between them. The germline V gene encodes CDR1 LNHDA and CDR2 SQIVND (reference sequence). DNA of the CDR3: TGTGCCAGTAGTATTAGCCGGCTAGCCACAGATACGCAGTATTTT. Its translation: CASSISRLATDTQYF.

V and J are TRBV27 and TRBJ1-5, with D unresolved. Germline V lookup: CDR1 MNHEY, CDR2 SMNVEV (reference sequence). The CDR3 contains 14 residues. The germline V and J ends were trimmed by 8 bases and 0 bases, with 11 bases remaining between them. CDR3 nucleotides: TGTGCCAGCTCCCCGACGGATAGCAATCAGCCCCAGCATTTT. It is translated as CASSPTDSNQPQHF.

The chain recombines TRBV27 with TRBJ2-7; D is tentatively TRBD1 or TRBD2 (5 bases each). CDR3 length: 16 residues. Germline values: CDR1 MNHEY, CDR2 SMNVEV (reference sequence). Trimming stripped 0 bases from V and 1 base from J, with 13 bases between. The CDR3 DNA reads TGTGCCAGCAGTTTATCTGGGACGCAGCGGTCCTACGAGCAGTACTTC. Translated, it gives CASSLSGTQRSYEQYF.

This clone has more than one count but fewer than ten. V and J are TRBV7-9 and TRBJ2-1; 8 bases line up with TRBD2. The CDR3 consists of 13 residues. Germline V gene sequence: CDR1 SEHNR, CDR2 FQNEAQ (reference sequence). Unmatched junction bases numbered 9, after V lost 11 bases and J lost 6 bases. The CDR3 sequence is CAAAAGGLNEQFF. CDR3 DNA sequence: TGTGCCGCGGCGGCGGGGGGACTCAATGAGCAGTTCTTC.

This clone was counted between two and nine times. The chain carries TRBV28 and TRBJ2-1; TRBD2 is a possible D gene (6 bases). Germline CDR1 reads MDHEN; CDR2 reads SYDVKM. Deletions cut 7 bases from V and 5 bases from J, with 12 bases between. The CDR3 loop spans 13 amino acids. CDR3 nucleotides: TGTGCCAGCACCCTATGGGGGGACAATGAGCAGTTCTTC. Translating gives CASTLWGDNEQFF.

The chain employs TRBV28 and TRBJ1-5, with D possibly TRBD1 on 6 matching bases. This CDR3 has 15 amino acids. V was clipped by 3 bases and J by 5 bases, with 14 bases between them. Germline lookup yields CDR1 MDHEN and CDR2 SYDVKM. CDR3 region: CASSFGRGIDQPQHF. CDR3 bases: TGTGCCAGCAGTTTCGGCAGGGGAATTGATCAGCCCCAGCATTTT.

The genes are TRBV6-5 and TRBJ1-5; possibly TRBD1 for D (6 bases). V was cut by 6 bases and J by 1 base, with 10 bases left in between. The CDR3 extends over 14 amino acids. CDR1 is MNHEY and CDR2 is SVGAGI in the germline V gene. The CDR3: CASRPTGSNQPQHF. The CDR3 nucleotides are TGTGCCAGCAGACCCACAGGGAGCAATCAGCCCCAGCATTTT.

In DNA, the CDR3 is TGTGCCAGCACGGACAGGACAAGCTCCTATAATTCACCCCTCCACTTT. This sequence encodes CASTDRTSSYNSPLHF. The chain employs TRBV2 and TRBJ1-6, with 7 bases matching TRBD1. J gave up 0 bases and V 7 bases, and 6 bases lay outside the gene matches. The CDR3 runs 16 residues. Germline CDR1 is SNHLY and CDR2 is FYNNEI. The whole variable domain, filled in from reference TRBV2 and TRBJ1-6, reads EPEVTQTPSHQVTQMGQEVILRCVPISNHLYFYWYRQILGQKVEFLVSFYNNEISEKSEIFDDQFSVERPDGSNFTLKIRSTKLEDSAMYFCASTDRTSSYNSPLHFGNGTRLTVT.

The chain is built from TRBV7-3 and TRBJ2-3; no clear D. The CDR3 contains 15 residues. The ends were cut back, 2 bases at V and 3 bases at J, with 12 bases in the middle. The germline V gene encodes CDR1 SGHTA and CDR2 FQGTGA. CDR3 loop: CASSLGVSATDTQYF. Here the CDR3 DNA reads TGTGCCAGCAGCTTAGGGGTCAGCGCAACAGATACGCAGTATTTT.

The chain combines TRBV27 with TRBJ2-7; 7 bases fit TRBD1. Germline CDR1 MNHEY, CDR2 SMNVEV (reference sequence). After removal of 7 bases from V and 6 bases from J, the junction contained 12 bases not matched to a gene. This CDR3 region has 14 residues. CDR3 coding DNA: TGTGCCAGCACTTCCGGGACAGACATCGCCGAGCAGTACTTC. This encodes CASTSGTDIAEQYF.

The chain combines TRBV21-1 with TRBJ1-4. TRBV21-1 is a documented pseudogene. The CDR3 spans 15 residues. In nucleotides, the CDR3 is TGTGCCAGCAGCAAAGTCCTCTCAACTAATGAAAAACTGTTTTTT. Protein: CASSKVLSTNEKLFF.

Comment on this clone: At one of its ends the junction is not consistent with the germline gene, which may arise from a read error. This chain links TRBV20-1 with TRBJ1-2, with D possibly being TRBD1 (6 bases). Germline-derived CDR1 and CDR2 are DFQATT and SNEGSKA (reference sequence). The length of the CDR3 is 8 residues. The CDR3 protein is CSARGEIF. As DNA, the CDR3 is TGCAGTGCAAGGGGGGAAATCTTC.

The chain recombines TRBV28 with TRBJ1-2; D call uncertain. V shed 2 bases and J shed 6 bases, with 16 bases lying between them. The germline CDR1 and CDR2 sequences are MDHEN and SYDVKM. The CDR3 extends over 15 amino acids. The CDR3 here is CASSLALRVSDGYTF. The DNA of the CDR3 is TGTGCCAGCAGTTTAGCTTTAAGGGTTTCAGATGGCTACACCTTC.

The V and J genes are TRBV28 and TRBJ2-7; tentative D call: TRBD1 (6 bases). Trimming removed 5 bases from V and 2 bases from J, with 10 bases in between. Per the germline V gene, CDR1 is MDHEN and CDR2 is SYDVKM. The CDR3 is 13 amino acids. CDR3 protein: CASSPGTTYEQYF. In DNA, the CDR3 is TGTGCCAGCAGTCCTGGGACAACCTACGAGCAGTACTTC.

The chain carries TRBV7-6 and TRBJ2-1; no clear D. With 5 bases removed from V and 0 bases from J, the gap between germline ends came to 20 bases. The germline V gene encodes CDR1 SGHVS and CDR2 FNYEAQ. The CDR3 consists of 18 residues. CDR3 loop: CASSPAWGQESSYNEQFF. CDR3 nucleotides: TGTGCCAGCAGCCCCGCATGGGGTCAGGAAAGCTCCTACAATGAGCAGTTCTTC.

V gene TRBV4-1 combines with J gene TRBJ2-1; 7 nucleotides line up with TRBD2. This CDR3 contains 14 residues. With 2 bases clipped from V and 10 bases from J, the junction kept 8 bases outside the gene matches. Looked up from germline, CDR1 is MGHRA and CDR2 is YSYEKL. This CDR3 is CASSQRSAGPEQFF. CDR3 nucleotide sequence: TGCGCCAGCAGCCAACGTTCAGCGGGACCAGAGCAGTTCTTC.

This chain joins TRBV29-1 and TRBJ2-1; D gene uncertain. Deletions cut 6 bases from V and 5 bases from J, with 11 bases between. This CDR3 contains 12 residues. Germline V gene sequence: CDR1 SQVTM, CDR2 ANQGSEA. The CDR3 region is CSVYQSDNEQFF. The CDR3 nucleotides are TGCAGCGTGTATCAGAGCGACAATGAGCAGTTCTTC.

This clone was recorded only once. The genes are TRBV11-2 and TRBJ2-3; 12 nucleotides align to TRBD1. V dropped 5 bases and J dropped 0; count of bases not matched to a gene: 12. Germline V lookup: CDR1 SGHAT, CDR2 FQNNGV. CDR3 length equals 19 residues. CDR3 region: CASSASGTGGNTSTDTQYF. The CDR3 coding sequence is TGTGCCAGCAGCGCGTCCGGGACAGGGGGCAATACCAGCACAGATACGCAGTATTTT.

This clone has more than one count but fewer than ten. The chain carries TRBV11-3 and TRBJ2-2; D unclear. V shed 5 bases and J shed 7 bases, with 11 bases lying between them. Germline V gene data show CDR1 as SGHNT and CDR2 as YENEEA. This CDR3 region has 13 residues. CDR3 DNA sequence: TGTGCCAGCAGCACCGGGCGGAACGGGGAGCTGTTTTTT. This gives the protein CASSTGRNGELFF.